Listed here are 5 T cell receptor beta chains from one sample, sequenced in a study of T cells in Graves' hyperthyroidism and ophthalmopathy. Template material for amplifying TCR beta CDR3 regions consisted of RNA transcripts. First-round RT-PCR targeting the TCR CDR3 was performed with the HTBI primer set. TCRdb re-derived calls from the multiplex PCR reads in MiXCR, one entry per CDR3 protein. The data hold some 550,000 distinct CDR3 sequences, with 20% to 25% observed a single time. The source material was blood. Receptor source: a man between 18 and 29 years old with Graves' hyperthyroidism.

This clonotype showed up just a few times. The chain is built from TRBV30 and TRBJ1-1; D perhaps matches TRBD1 (6 bases). Per the germline V gene, CDR1 is GTSNPN and CDR2 is SVGIG (reference sequence). The CDR3 has 14 amino acids. Trimming cost V 0 bases and J 5 bases, with 13 bases left between them. CDR3 nucleotide sequence: TGTGCCTGGAGTGTATTCGGCAGGGGAACTGAAGCTTTCTTT. Translation gives CAWSVFGRGTEAFF.

Of note for this clonotype: This clone may be a read error of a much larger clone one base away. The chain has TRBV19 and TRBJ1-2; D ambiguous. Per germline, CDR1 LNHDA and CDR2 SQIVND (reference sequence). The CDR3 runs 14 residues. CDR3 region: CANSIGTLLGGYTF. The CDR3 DNA follows: TGTGCCAATAGTATAGGAACGCTGCTTGGAGGCTACACCTTC.

This clonotype was detected ten times or more. The V call is TRBV5-1, the J call TRBJ1-1; unclear D gene. CDR3 length: 13 amino acids. Trimming removed 4 bases from V and 6 bases from J, with 13 bases in between. Germline V gene lookup returns CDR1 SGHRS and CDR2 YFSETQ. This chain's CDR3 is CASSPGSSAEAFF. The CDR3 DNA follows: TGCGCCAGCAGCCCTGGGTCCTCGGCTGAAGCTTTCTTT.

This clonotype was detected ten times or more. The chain uses TRBV13 and TRBJ2-5; 10 bases line up with TRBD1. Germline V CDR1 and CDR2: PRHDT, FYEKMQ (reference sequence). Unmatched junction bases numbered 6, after V lost 5 bases and J lost 3 bases. There are 15 residues in the CDR3. The CDR3 DNA is TGTGCCAGCAGCCCTAGTGGGACAGGGGAAGAGACCCAGTACTTC. Translated: CASSPSGTGEETQYF.

V and J are TRBV29-1 and TRBJ2-7; D not resolved. Trimming removed 3 bases from V and 5 bases from J, with 17 bases in between. The CDR3 is 14 amino acids. The germline V gene encodes CDR1 SQVTM and CDR2 ANQGSEA. The CDR3 DNA is TGCAGCGTTGACGCCTTTGGGCCGAGCGACGAGCAGTACTTC. Protein: CSVDAFGPSDEQYF.